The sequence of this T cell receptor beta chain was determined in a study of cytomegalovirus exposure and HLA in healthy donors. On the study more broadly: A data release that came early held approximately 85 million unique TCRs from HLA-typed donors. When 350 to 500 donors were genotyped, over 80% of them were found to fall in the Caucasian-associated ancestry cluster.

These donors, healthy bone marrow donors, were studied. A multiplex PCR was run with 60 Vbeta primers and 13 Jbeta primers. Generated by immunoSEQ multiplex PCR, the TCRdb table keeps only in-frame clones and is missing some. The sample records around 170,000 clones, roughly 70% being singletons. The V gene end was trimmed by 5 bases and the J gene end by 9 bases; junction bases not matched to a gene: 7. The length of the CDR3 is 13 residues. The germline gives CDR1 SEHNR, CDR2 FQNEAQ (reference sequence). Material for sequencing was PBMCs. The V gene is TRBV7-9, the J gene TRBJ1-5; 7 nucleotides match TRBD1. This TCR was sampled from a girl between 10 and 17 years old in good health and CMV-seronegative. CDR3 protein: CASSLEGGLPQHF. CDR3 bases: TGTGCCAGCAGCCTCGAAGGGGGCTTGCCCCAGCATTTT.